This TCR beta chain was identified in a study of cytomegalovirus exposure and HLA in healthy donors. As concerns this clone: Its matching antigen is unknown.

Trimming cost V 1 base and J 4 bases, with 10 bases left between them. The CDR3 consists of 14 residues. Germline assignment: CDR1 MNHEY and CDR2 SVGAGI. The study's findings and limits: In a later analysis, a genetic analysis reported fewer productive-TCR N-insertions in an Asian-associated ancestry cluster than the cohort average.

The PCR contained 60 Vbeta and 13 Jbeta primers. Generated by immunoSEQ multiplex PCR, the TCRdb table keeps only in-frame clones and is missing some. The table records some 150,000 clones, roughly 81% of them present only once. Sample: PBMCs. The clonotype originates from a female donor in good health and CMV-seronegative. The chain recombines TRBV6-5 with TRBJ1-2; maybe TRBD1 (6 bases). DNA of the CDR3: TGTGCCAGCAGTTACTTGGACAGATCCTATGGCTACACCTTC. Encoded protein: CASSYLDRSYGYTF.